Following are 9 T cell receptor beta chains from one sample sequenced in a study of cytomegalovirus exposure and HLA in healthy donors. 60 Vbeta and 13 Jbeta primers were used in PCR. The protocol was immunoSEQ multiplex PCR, while the TCRdb copy is restricted to in-frame clones and leaves out a portion. Of 110,000 to 150,000 clones in the sample, approximately 78% were seen once. Specimen: PBMCs. The receptor source for this set is a female donor in good health and CMV-seronegative.

This clone was observed a single time. In DNA, the CDR3 is TGTGCCAGCAGCTTAGCTGGGGGGGGCTCTGGCTACACCTTC. It specifies CASSLAGGGSGYTF. The rearrangement joins TRBV7-2 to TRBJ1-2, with a tentative D call TRBD1 (6 bases). Germline CDR1 reads SGHTA; CDR2 reads FQGNSA. The CDR3 extends over 14 amino acids. Trimming shortened V by 0 bases and J by 7 bases, and 12 bases separated the two germline ends.

CDR3 DNA sequence: TGTGCCAGCAGCCAATACGGACTAGCGGGTTCCACGGGTTCGGATACGCAGTATTTT. It encodes CASSQYGLAGSTGSDTQYF. The genes are TRBV14 and TRBJ2-3; TRBD2 aligns across 11 bases. V lost 2 bases to trimming and J lost 6 bases; unmatched junction nucleotides: 16. This CDR3 is 19 amino acids long. Germline-derived CDR1 and CDR2 are SGHDN and FVKESK. Supplemented by reference TRBV14 and TRBJ2-3, the full variable domain reads EAGVTQFPSHSVIEKGQTVTLRCDPISGHDNLYWYRRVMGKEIKFLLHFVKESKQDESGMPNNRFLAERTGGTYSTLKVQPAELEDSGVYFCASSQYGLAGSTGSDTQYFGPGTRLTVL.

Concerning this clone: Mismatch with germline at one junction end may stem from a read error. The same CDR3 arises from other DNA sequences in this sample as well. V and J are TRBV18 and TRBJ1-4; D may be TRBD1 (5 bases). The CDR3 has 15 amino acids. Germline CDR1 KGHSH, CDR2 LQKENI. CDR3 DNA: TGTGCCAGCTCAGCACCATCCGAGACACCAGGGAAACTGTTTTTT. Amino acid sequence: CASSAPSETPGKLFF.

This chain links TRBV9 with TRBJ2-2; D may be TRBD2 (6 bases). The length of the CDR3 is 16 residues. Germline CDR1 is SGDLS and CDR2 is YYNGEE. The V end was cut by 0 bases, the J end by 2 bases, with 11 bases between. CDR3 bases: TGTGCCAGCAGCGTAGCAGCGGCGGGAAACACCGGGGAGCTGTTTTTT. Encoded protein: CASSVAAAGNTGELFF. Filled out from reference TRBV9 and TRBJ2-2, the complete variable domain reads DSGVTQTPKHLITATGQRVTLRCSPRSGDLSVYWYQQSLDQGLQFLIQYYNGEERAKGNILERFSAQQFPDLHSELNLSSLELGDSALYFCASSVAAAGNTGELFFGEGSRLTVL.

This chain joins TRBV19 and TRBJ1-5; D is uncertain. The CDR3 length is 15 residues. V was clipped by 7 bases and J by 1 base, with 14 bases between them. Germline V CDR1 and CDR2: LNHDA, SQIVND (reference sequence). CDR3 DNA: TGTGCCAGTACCGCTGGTGCAGGCAGCAATCAGCCCCAGCATTTT. Amino acids: CASTAGAGSNQPQHF.

Details on this clone: An end of the junction does not agree with germline; a read error may underlie this. The chain has TRBV5-1 and TRBJ2-2; no reliable D call. There are 15 residues in the CDR3. The germline CDR1 and CDR2 sequences are SGHRS and YFSETQ. CDR3 residues: CASSDSSPNTEELFF. Here the CDR3 DNA reads TGCGCCAGCAGTGATAGTAGCCCTAACACCGAGGAGCTGTTTTTT. The variable domain in full, with the rest retrieved from reference TRBV5-1 and TRBJ2-2, is KAGVTQTPRYLIKTRGQQVTLSCSPISGHRSVSWYQQTPGQGLQFLFEYFSETQRNKGNFPGRFSGRQFSNSRSEMNVSTLELGDSALYLCASSDSSPNTEELFFGEGSRLTVL.

The gene calls are TRBV27 and TRBJ1-2; no firm D call. Germline CDR1 reads MNHEY; CDR2 reads SMNVEV (reference sequence). V shed 5 bases and J shed 2 bases, with 18 bases lying between them. The CDR3 runs to 16 residues. In DNA, the CDR3 is TGTGCCAGCAGTCCCACGTCGGGAATCGGAAACTATGGCTACACCTTC. Its translation: CASSPTSGIGNYGYTF.

The chain is built from TRBV29-1 and TRBJ1-1; 8 bases match TRBD1. Germline assignment: CDR1 SQVTM and CDR2 ANQGSEA. The CDR3 totals 11 residues. Here the CDR3 reads CSDDRGTEAFF. CDR3 DNA: TGCAGTGACGACAGGGGCACTGAAGCTTTCTTT.

This clone came up once. V usage is TRBV5-8 and J usage is TRBJ1-2, with D maybe TRBD1 (5 bases). Trimming left V 2 bases short and J 0 bases short, with 11 bases between. Germline V gives CDR1 SGHTS, CDR2 YDEGEE. This CDR3 has 15 residues. CDR3 region: CASSLSTTANYGYTF. Here the CDR3 DNA reads TGTGCCAGCAGCTTATCTACGACAGCTAACTATGGCTACACCTTC.